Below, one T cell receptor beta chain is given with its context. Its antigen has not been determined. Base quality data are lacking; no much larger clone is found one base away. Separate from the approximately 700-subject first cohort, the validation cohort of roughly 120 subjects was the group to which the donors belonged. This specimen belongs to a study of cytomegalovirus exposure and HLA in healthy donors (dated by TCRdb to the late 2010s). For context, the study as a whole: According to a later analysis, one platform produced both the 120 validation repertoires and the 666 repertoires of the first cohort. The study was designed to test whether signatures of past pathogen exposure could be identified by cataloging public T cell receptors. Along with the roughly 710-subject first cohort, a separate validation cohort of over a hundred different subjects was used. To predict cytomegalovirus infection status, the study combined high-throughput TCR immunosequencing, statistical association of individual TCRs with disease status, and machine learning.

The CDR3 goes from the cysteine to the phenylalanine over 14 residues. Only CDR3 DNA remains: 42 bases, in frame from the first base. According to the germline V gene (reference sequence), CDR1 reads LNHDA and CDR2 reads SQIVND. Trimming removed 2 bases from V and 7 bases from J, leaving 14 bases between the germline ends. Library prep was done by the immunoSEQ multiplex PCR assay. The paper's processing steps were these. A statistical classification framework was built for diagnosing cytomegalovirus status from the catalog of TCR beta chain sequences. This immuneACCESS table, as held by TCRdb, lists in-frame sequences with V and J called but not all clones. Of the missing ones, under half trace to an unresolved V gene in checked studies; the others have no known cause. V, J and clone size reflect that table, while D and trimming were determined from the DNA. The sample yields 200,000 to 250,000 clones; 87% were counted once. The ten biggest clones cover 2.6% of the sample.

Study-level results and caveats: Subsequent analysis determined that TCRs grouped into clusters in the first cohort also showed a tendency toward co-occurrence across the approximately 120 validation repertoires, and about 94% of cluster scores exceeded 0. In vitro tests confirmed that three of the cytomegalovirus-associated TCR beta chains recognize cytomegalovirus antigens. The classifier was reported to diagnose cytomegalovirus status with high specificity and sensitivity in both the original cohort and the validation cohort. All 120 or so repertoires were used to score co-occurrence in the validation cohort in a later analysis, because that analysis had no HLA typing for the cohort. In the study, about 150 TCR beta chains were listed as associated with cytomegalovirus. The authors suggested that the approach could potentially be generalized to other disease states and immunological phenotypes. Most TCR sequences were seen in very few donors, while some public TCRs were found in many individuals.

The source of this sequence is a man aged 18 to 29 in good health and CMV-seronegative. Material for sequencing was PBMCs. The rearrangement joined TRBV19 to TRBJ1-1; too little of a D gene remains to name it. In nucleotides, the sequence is TGTGCCAGTAGTATACGGGTAGGCGGGGTTGAAGCTTTCTTT. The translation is CASSIRVGGVEAFF. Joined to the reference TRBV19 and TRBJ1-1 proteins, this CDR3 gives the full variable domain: DGGITQSPKYLFRKEGQNVTLSCEQNLNHDAMYWYRQDPGQGLRLIYYSQIVNDFQKGDIAEGYSVSREKKESFPLTVTSAQKNPTAFYLCASSIRVGGVEAFFGQGTRLTVV.